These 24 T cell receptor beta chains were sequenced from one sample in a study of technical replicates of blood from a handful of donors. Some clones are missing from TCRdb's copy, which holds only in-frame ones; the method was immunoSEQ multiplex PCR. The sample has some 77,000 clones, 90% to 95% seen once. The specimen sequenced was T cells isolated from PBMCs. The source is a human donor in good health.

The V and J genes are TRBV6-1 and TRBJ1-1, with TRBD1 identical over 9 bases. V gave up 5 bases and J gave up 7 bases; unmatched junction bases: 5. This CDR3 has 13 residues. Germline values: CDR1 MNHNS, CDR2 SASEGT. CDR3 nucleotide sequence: TGTGCCAGCAGTAGGACAGGGGTTAGTGAAGCTTTCTTT. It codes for CASSRTGVSEAFF.

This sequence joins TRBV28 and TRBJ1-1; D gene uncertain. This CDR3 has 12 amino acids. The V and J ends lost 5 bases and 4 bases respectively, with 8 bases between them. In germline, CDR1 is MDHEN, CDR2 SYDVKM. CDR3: CASSPVGTEAFF. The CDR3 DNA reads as TGTGCCAGCAGTCCCGTCGGCACTGAAGCTTTCTTT.

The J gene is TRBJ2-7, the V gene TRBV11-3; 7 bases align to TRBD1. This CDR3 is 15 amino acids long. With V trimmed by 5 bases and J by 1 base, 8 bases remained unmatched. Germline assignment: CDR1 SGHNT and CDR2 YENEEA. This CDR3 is CASSPRGGLSYEQYF. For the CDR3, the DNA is TGTGCCAGCAGCCCGCGAGGGGGCCTTTCCTACGAGCAGTACTTC. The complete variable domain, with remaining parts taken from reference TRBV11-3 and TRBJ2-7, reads EAGVVQSPRYKIIEKKQPVAFWCNPISGHNTLYWYLQNLGQGPELLIRYENEEAVDDSQLPKDRFSAERLKGVDSTLKIQPAELGDSAVYLCASSPRGGLSYEQYFGPGTRLTVT.

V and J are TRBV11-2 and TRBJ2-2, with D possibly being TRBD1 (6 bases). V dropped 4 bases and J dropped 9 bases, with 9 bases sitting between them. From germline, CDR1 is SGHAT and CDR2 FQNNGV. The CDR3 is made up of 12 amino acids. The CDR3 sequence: CASSSGQRELFF. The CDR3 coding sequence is TGTGCCAGCAGCTCGGGACAACGGGAGCTGTTTTTT.

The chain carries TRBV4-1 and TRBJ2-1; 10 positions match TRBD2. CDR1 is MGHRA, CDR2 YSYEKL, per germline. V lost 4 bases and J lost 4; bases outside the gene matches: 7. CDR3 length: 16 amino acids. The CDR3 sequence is CASSLAGTSAYNEQFF. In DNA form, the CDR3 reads TGCGCCAGCAGCCTTGCCGGGACTAGCGCGTACAATGAGCAGTTCTTC.

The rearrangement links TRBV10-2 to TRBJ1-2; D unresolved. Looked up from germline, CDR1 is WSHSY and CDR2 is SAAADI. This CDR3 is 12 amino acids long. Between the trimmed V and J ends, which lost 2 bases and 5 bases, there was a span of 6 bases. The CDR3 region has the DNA TGCGCCAGCAGTGAGGCGCTGTATGGCTACACCTTC. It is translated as CASSEALYGYTF.

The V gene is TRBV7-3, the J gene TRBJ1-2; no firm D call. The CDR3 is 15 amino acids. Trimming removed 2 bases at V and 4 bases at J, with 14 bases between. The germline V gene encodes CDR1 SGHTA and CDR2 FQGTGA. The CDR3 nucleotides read TGTGCCAGCAGCTTAGGGCCAGGCGAAACCTATGGCTACACCTTC. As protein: CASSLGPGETYGYTF.

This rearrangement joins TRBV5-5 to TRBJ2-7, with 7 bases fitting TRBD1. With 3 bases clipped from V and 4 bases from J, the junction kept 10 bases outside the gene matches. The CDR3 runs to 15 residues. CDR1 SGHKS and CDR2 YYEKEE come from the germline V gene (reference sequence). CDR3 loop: CASSSHMDRPYEQYF. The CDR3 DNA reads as TGTGCCAGCAGCTCCCACATGGACAGGCCGTACGAGCAGTACTTC.

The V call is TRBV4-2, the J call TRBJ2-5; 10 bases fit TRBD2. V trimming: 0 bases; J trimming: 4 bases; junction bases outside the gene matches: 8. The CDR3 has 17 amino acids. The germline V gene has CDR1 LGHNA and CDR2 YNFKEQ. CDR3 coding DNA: TGTGCCAGCAGCCAAGATCCGGTCGGGACTAGCGTAGAGACCCAGTACTTC. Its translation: CASSQDPVGTSVETQYF.

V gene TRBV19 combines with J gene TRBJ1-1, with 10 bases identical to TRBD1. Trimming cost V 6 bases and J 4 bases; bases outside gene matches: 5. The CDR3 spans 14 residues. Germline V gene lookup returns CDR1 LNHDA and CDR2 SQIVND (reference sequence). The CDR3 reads CASRTGTGATEAFF. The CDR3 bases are TGTGCCAGTAGGACCGGGACAGGGGCCACTGAAGCTTTCTTT.

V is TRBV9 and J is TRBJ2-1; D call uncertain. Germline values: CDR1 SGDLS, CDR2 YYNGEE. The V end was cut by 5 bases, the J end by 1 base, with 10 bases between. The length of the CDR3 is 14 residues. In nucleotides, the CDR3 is TGTGCCAGCAGTACTGTTTATTCCTACAATGAGCAGTTCTTC. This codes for CASSTVYSYNEQFF.

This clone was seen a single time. The CDR3 sequence is CASSQDRGRTDTQYF. As DNA, the CDR3 is TGTGCCAGCAGCCAAGACAGGGGGCGAACAGATACGCAGTATTTT. This chain uses TRBV7-2 with TRBJ2-3; 10 bases are shared with TRBD1. The trim removed 5 bases at V and 3 bases at J, leaving 5 bases unmatched. The germline gives CDR1 SGHTA, CDR2 FQGNSA. This CDR3 is built from 15 residues.

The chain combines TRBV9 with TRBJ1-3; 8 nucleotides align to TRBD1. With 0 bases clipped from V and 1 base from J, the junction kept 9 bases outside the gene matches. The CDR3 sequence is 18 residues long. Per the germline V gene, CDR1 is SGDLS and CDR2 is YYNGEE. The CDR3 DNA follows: TGTGCCAGCAGCGTAGCTACGTCAGGGGGCCTTTCTGGAAACACCATATATTTT. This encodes CASSVATSGGLSGNTIYF.

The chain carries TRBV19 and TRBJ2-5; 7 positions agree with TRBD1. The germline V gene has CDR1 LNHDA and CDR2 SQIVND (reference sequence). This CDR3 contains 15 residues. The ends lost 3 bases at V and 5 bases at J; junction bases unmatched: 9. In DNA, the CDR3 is TGTGCCAGTAGTATCTCTCGACAGGGTAGGGAGACCCAGTACTTC. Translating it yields CASSISRQGRETQYF.

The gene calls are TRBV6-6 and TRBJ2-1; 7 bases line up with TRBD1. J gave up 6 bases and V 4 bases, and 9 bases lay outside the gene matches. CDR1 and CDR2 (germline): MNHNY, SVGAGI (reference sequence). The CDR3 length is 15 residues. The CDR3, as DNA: TGTGCCAGCAGTTTCACAGGGACAGAGAGCAATGAGCAGTTCTTC. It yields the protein CASSFTGTESNEQFF.

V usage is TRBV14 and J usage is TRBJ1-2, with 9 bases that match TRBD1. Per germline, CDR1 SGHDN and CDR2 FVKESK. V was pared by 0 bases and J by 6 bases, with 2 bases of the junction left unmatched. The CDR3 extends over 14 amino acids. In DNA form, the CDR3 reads TGTGCCAGCAGCCAAGAGGGACAGGGAGATGGCTACACCTTC. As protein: CASSQEGQGDGYTF. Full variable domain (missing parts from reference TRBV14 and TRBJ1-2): EAGVTQFPSHSVIEKGQTVTLRCDPISGHDNLYWYRRVMGKEIKFLLHFVKESKQDESGMPNNRFLAERTGGTYSTLKVQPAELEDSGVYFCASSQEGQGDGYTFGSGTRLTVV.

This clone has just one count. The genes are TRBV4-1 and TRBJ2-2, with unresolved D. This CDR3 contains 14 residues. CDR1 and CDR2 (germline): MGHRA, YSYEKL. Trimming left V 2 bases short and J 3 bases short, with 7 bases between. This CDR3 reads CASSQPVHTGELFF. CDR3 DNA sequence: TGCGCCAGCAGCCAACCTGTCCACACCGGGGAGCTGTTTTTT.

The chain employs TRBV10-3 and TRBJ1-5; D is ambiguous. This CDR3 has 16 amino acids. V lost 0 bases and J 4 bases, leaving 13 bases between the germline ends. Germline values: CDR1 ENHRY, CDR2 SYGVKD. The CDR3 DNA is TGTGCCATCAGTGAGTCGGCGAGAGTCGGGAATCAGCCCCAGCATTTT. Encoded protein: CAISESARVGNQPQHF.

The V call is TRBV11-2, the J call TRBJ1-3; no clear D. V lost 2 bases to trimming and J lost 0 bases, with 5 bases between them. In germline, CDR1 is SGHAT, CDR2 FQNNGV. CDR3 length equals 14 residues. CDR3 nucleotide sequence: TGTGCCAGCAGCTTATTAATCTCTGGAAACACCATATATTTT. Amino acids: CASSLLISGNTIYF. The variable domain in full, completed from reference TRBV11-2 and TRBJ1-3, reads EAGVAQSPRYKIIEKRQSVAFWCNPISGHATLYWYQQILGQGPKLLIQFQNNGVVDDSQLPKDRFSAERLKGVDSTLKIQPAKLEDSAVYLCASSLLISGNTIYFGEGSWLTVV.

In DNA form, the CDR3 reads TGCGCCAGCAGCCAAGGTGCGGGAGGTGAGGCAGATACGCAGTATTTT. Its protein product is CASSQGAGGEADTQYF. This chain joins TRBV4-3 and TRBJ2-3; 8 nucleotides line up with TRBD2. The germline CDR1 and CDR2 sequences are LGHNA and YSLEER. Trimming cost V 1 base and J 4 bases; bases outside gene matches: 7. This CDR3 is 16 amino acids long.

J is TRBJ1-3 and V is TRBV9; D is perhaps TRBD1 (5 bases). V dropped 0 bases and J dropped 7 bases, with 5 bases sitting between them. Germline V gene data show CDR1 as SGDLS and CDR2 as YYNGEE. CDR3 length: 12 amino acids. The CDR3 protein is CASSVEGNTIYF. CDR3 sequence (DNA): TGTGCCAGCAGCGTAGAGGGGAACACCATATATTTT.

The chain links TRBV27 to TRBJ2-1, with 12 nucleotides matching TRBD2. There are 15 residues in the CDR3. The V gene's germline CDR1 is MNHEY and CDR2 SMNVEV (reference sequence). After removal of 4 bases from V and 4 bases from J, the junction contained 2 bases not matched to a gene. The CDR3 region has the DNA TGTGCCAGCAGTTCGGGGACTAGCGGGTACAATGAGCAGTTCTTC. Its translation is CASSSGTSGYNEQFF.

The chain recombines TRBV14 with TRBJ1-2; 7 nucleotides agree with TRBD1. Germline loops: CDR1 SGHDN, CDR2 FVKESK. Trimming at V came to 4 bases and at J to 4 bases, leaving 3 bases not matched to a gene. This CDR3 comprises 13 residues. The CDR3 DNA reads TGTGCCAGCAGCCGGACAGGCCGCTATGGCTACACCTTC. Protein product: CASSRTGRYGYTF.

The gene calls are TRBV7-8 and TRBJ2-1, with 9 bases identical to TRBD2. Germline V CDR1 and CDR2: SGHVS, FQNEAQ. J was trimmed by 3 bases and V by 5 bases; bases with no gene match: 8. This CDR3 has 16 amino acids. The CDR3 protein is CASSPRPTSGYNEQFF. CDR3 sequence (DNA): TGTGCCAGCAGCCCCCGCCCGACTAGCGGCTACAATGAGCAGTTCTTC. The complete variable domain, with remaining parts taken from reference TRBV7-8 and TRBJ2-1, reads GAGVSQSPRYKVAKRGQDVALRCDPISGHVSLFWYQQALGQGPEFLTYFQNEAQLDKSGLPSDRFFAERPEGSVSTLKIQRTQQEDSAVYLCASSPRPTSGYNEQFFGPGTRLTVL.